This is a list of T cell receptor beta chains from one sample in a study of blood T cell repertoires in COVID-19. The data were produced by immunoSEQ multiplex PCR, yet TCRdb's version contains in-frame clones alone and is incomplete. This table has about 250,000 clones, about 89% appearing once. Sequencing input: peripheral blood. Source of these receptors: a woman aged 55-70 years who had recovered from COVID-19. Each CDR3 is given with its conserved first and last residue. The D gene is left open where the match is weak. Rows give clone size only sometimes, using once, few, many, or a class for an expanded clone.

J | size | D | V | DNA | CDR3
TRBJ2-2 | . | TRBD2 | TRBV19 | TGTGCCAGTAGTACCCGGGGGGGCGCTACCGGGGAGCTGTTTTTT | CASSTRGGATGELFF
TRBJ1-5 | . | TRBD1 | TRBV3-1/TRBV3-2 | TGTGCCAGCAGCCACACGACAGGGAGGCAGCCCCAGCATTTT | CASSHTTGRQPQHF
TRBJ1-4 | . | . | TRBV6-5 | TGTGCCAGCAGTCCCCCGCCAGGGACTAATGAAAAACTGTTTTTT | CASSPPPGTNEKLFF
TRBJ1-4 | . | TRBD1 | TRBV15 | TGTGCCACCAGCAGAGCGAGGGCAGGGGGCTCCGATGAAAAACTGTTTTTT | CATSRARAGGSDEKLFF
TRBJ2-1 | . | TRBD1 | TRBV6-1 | TGTGCCAGCAGTGCCCTCCCAGGACAGGGGTCCAATGAGCAGTTCTTC | CASSALPGQGSNEQFF
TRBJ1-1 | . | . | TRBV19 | TGTGCCAGTAGTAAGGAGGGGATGAGCACTGAAGCTTTCTTT | CASSKEGMSTEAFF
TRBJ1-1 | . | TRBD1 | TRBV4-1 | TGCGCCAGCAGCCTAGACAGGGGGTACACTGAAGCTTTCTTT | CASSLDRGYTEAFF
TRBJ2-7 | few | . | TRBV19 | TGTGCCAGTAGTATCAGGGGCGGATTTCCCTACGAGCAGTACTTC | CASSIRGGFPYEQYF
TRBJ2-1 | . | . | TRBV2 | TGTGCCAGCAGTGAATTAGGGCGGGTTGAGCAGTTCTTC | CASSELGRVEQFF
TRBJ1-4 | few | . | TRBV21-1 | TGTGCCAGCAGCAAGTGGCCCGGACAGGGTGGCGAAAAACTGTTTTTT | CASSKWPGQGGEKLFF
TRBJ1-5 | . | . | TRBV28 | TGTGCCAGCAGTTTACCGGGGGGCTTTGGCAATCAGCCCCAGCATTTT | CASSLPGGFGNQPQHF
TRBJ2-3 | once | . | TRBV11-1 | TGTGCCAGCAGCTTTCGTGATACGCAGTATTTT | CASSFRDTQYF
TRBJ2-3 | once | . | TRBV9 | TGTGCCAGCAGCGTGGTCAGGGCAGATACGCAGTATTTT | CASSVVRADTQYF
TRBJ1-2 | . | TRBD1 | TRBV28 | TGTGCCAGCAGTTTAACCCAACAGGGGGCTATAAATGGCTACACCTTC | CASSLTQQGAINGYTF
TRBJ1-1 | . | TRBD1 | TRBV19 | TGTGCCAGTAGAGTGGGACAGGCGAGCTTCACTGAAGCTTTCTTT | CASRVGQASFTEAFF
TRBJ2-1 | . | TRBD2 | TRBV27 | TGTGCCAGCACCCCTCGACCGGGGGGGGGCAGGAATGAGCAGTTCTTC | CASTPRPGGGRNEQFF
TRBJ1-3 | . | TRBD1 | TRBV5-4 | TGTGCCAGCAGCTGGACAGGGACCAACACCATATATTTT | CASSWTGTNTIYF
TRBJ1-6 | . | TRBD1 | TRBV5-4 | TGTGCCAGCAGCCACTCGGGGACAGGGGGCCAGTCACCCCTCCACTTT | CASSHSGTGGQSPLHF
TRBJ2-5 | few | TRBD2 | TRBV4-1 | TGCGCCAGCAGCCGTAGCGGGGGGGCTGGTGAAGAGACCCAGTACTTC | CASSRSGGAGEETQYF
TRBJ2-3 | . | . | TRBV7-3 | TGTGCCAGCAGCCTGACGGGGGATTTTAGCACAGATACGCAGTATTTT | CASSLTGDFSTDTQYF
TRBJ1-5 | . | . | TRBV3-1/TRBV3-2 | TGTGCCAGCAGCCAAAGTTATCCGGATCAGCCCCAGCATTTT | CASSQSYPDQPQHF
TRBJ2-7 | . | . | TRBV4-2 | TGTGCCAGCAGCCTACGGGATGGACCCTACGAGCAGTACTTC | CASSLRDGPYEQYF
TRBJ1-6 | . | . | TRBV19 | TGTGCCAGTACTCTCACTTCGGCAGGGTGGGTTGGTTCACCCCTCCACTTT | CASTLTSAGWVGSPLHF
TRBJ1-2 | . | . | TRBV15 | TGTGCCACCGGGAGGGGTTCCCTAGGAGGGGCCTATGGCTACACCTTC | CATGRGSLGGAYGYTF
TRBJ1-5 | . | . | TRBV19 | TGTGCCAGTCGGGGGTATAGCAATCAGCCCCAGCATTTT | CASRGYSNQPQHF
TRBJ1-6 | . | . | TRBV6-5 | TGTGCCAGCAGGCCCGAGGACGGGGTCGCGTCACCCCTCCACTTT | CASRPEDGVASPLHF
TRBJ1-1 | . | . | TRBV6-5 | TGTGCCAGCAGTTACTCGCAGGGGTCTGCTTTCTTT | CASSYSQGSAFF
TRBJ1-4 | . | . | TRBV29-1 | TGCAGCGTTGGGGGGGAAGCGGATGAAAAACTGTTTTTT | CSVGGEADEKLFF
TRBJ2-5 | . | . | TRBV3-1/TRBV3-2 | TGTGCCAGCAGCCAAGGGCGGGGTGGGGAGACCCAGTACTTC | CASSQGRGGETQYF
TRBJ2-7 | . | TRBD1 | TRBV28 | TGTGCCAGCAGTTCCCCCGGATGGACAGGGGGACCTTACGAGCAGTACTTC | CASSSPGWTGGPYEQYF
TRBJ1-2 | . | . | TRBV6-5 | TGTGTAAGCAGGAAGAACGGGGAGGTTCTCTATGGCTACACCTTC | CVSRKNGEVLYGYTF
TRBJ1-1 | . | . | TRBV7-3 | TGTGCGTCGGCTGAGGGCGGGGGCACTGAAGCTTTCTTT | CASAEGGGTEAFF
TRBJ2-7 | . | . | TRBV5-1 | TGCGCCAGCGTAGGAGAATACGAGCAGTACTTC | CASVGEYEQYF
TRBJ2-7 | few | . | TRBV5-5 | TGTGCCAGCAGCTTGGCTAGCGACTACGAGCAGTACTTC | CASSLASDYEQYF
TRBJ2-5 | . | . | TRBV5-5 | TGTGCCAGCAGCTCTGGGCCTCAAGAGACCCAGTACTTC | CASSSGPQETQYF
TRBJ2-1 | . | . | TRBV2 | TGTGCCAGCAGTGGAGTCGGTGCGGGGTACAATGAGCAGTTCTTC | CASSGVGAGYNEQFF
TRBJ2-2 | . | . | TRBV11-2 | TGTGCCAGCAGCCCCAACAGGGTAACTAACACCGGGGAGCTGTTTTTT | CASSPNRVTNTGELFF
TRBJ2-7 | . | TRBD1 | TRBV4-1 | TGCGCCAGCAGCCAGAGGACAGGGAGCTCCTACGAGCAGTACTTC | CASSQRTGSSYEQYF
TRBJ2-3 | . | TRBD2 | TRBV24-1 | TGTGCCACCAGTGATTCCCGCAGGACTAGCGGGGGGGTGCGCGATACGCAGTATTTT | CATSDSRRTSGGVRDTQYF
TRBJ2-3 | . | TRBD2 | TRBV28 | TGTGCCAGCAAACCTTGGACTAGCGGCGATACGCAGTATTTT | CASKPWTSGDTQYF
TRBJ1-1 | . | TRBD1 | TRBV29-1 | TGCAGCGCGTCAGGGACAGGGCAGGACACTGAAGCTTTCTTT | CSASGTGQDTEAFF
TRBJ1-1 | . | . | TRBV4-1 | TGCGCCAGCAGCCAATATAAGGGGATGAACACTGAAGCTTTCTTT | CASSQYKGMNTEAFF